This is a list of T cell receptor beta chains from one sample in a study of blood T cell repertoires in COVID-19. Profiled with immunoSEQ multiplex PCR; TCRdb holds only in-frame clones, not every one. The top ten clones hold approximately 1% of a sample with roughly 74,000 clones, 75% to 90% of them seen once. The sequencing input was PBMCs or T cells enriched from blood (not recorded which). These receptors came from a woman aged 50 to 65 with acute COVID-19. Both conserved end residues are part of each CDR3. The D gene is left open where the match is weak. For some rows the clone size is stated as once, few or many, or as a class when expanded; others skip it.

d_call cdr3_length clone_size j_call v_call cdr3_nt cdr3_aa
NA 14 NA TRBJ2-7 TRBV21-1 TGTGCCAGCAGCAGCAACTCAAGCTCCTACGAGCAGTACTTC CASSSNSSSYEQYF
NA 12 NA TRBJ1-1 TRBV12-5 TGTGCTAGTGGTTCTGTGAAGGGGCCAGCTTTCTTT CASGSVKGPAFF
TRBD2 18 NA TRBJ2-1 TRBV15 TGTGCCACCAGCAGAGATCGGACTAGCGGGGGTGTAGACAATGAGCAGTTCTTC CATSRDRTSGGVDNEQFF
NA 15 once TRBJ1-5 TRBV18 TGTGCCAGCTCACCCAGGGGCGGAGGCAATCAGCCCCAGCATTTT CASSPRGGGNQPQHF
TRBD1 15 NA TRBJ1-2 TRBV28 TGTGCCAGCAGTCCACCCGACAGGGGATCTTATGGCTACACCTTC CASSPPDRGSYGYTF
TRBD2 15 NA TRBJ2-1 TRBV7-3 TGTGCCAGCAGCTTAAACCTAGCGGCTTACAATGAGCAGTTCTTC CASSLNLAAYNEQFF
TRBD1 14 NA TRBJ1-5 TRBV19 TGTGCCGTCGGGACAGGGGGAACGAGGACGCCCCAGCATTTT CAVGTGGTRTPQHF
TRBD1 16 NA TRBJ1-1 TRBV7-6 TGTGCCAGCAGCTTAGTAGTCACAGGGGGTAACACTGAAGCTTTCTTT CASSLVVTGGNTEAFF
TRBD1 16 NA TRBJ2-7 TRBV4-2 TGTGCCAGCAGCCAAGATGAGACAGGGCGCTCCTACGAGCAGTACTTC CASSQDETGRSYEQYF
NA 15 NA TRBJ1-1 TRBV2 TGTGCCAGCAGGTTGACAGGCACACAGAACACTGAAGCTTTCTTT CASRLTGTQNTEAFF
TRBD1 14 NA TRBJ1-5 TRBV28 TGTGCCAGCAGTCTACAGGGGAACAATCAGCCCCAGCATTTT CASSLQGNNQPQHF
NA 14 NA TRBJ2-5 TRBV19 TGTGCCAGTAGTATACTTGGGGGCGATGAGACCCAGTACTTC CASSILGGDETQYF
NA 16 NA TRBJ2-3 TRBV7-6 TGTGCCAGCAGCTTAGGGGGCTACTTGGATGTGGATACGCAGTATTTT CASSLGGYLDVDTQYF
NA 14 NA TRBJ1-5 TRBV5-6 TGTGCCAGCAACAGAGGGGGTATCAATCAGCCCCAGCATTTT CASNRGGINQPQHF
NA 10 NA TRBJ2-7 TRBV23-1 TGCGCCAGCGGCCGGGGAAGGCAGTACTTC CASGRGRQYF
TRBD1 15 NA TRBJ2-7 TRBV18 TGTGCCAGCTCACCTAACGGACAGGGGGCCTACGAGCAGTACTTC CASSPNGQGAYEQYF
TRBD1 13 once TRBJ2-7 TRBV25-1 TGTGCCAGCACCGGACAGGGAACCTACGAGCAGTACTTC CASTGQGTYEQYF
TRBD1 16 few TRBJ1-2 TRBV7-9 TGTGCCAGCAGCCCTCGGACAGGGGTAGGGTCCTATGGCTACACCTTC CASSPRTGVGSYGYTF
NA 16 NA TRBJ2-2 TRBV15 TGTGCCACCAGCAGAGATGCCGCAGGGTGGACCGGGGAGCTGTTTTTT CATSRDAAGWTGELFF
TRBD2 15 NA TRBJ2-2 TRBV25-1 TGTGCCAGCAGCCCTTGGAGGGAGGGTCTCGGGGAGCTGTTTTTT CASSPWREGLGELFF
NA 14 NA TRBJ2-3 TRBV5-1 TGCGCCAGCCAGCCAGGGGCAAGGACAGATACGCAGTATTTT CASQPGARTDTQYF
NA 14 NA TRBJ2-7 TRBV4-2 TGTGCCAGCAGCCAAGAAAGCGGGCTGATCGAGCAGTACTTC CASSQESGLIEQYF
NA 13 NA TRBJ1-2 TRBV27 TGTGCCAGCAGGAAGGGGGGGCGCGGTGGCTACACCTTC CASRKGGRGGYTF
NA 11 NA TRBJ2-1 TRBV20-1 TGCGGGACTCGTTATTACAATGAGCAGTTCTTC CGTRYYNEQFF
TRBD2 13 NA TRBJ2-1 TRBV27 TGTGCCAGCAGGCGGGGAGGGGACAATGAGCAGTTCTTC CASRRGGDNEQFF
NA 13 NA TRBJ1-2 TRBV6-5 TGTGCCAGCAGTATGACAGCTTACTATGGCTACACCTTC CASSMTAYYGYTF
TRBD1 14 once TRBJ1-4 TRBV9 TGTGCCAGCAGCGTAGGACCTCGTACAGGGGAGGTGTTTTTT CASSVGPRTGEVFF
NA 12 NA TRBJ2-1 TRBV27 TGTGCCAGCAAACCACAGGGCGGTGAGCAGTTCTTC CASKPQGGEQFF
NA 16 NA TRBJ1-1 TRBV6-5 TGTGCCAGCAGTTACTCTTTCAGGGCGGCGAACACTGAAGCTTTCTTT CASSYSFRAANTEAFF
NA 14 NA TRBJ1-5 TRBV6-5 TGTGCCAGCAGTTACGCACAGGGTCATCAGCCCCAGCATTTT CASSYAQGHQPQHF
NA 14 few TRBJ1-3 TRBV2 TGTGCCAGCAGTGAGCCCAGGGCTGGAAACACCATATATTTT CASSEPRAGNTIYF
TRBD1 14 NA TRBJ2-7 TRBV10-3 TGTGCCATCAGTGGGGACAGAAGCTCCTACGAGCAGTACTTC CAISGDRSSYEQYF
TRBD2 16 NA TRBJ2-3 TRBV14 TGTGCCAGCAGCTTACGGACTAGCGGGAGACCAGATACGCAGTATTTT CASSLRTSGRPDTQYF
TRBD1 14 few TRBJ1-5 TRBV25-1 TGTGCCAGCAGTGAGGGACAGATTAATCAGCCCCAGCATTTT CASSEGQINQPQHF
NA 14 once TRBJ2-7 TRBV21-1 TGTGCCAGCAGCAAAGACGGGACTAGCTACGAGCAGTACTTC CASSKDGTSYEQYF